The 26 T cell receptor beta chains in this list originate from one sample, sequenced in a study of T cell responses to AZD1222 COVID-19 vaccine. The data were produced by immunoSEQ multiplex PCR, yet TCRdb's version contains in-frame clones alone and is incomplete. The profile shows more than 95,000 clones, roughly 92% of them singletons. The specimen comprised peripheral blood, sampled on day 0 of AZD1222 vaccination. The receptors were sampled from an adult in good health.

A few counts support this clone. The rearrangement links TRBV6-2 or TRBV6-3 to TRBJ2-7; D is uncertain. CDR3 length equals 11 residues. V lost 5 bases and J 3 bases, leaving 5 bases between the germline ends. Germline CDR1 is MNHEY and CDR2 is SVGEGT. CDR3 sequence: CASSRGYEQYF. CDR3 DNA sequence: TGTGCCAGCAGTCGAGGCTACGAGCAGTACTTC.

The chain recombines TRBV18 with TRBJ2-7, with D tentatively TRBD1 (6 bases). The germline V gene has CDR1 KGHSH and CDR2 LQKENI. The CDR3 loop spans 13 amino acids. The V end lost 3 bases, the J end lost 0 bases, and 6 bases lay between the germline ends. CDR3 region: CASSPGASYEQYF. In nucleotides, the CDR3 is TGTGCCAGCTCACCGGGGGCCTCCTACGAGCAGTACTTC.

This rearrangement joins TRBV5-1 to TRBJ1-2; D may be TRBD1 (6 bases). Germline V gene data show CDR1 as SGHRS and CDR2 as YFSETQ. The CDR3 has 15 residues. Trimming removed 4 bases at V and 0 bases at J, with 13 bases between. CDR3 region: CASSGTTGTNYGYTF. CDR3 DNA sequence: TGCGCCAGCAGCGGGACTACAGGGACTAACTATGGCTACACCTTC.

This clone has just one count. The rearrangement uses TRBV15 and TRBJ2-5; the D gene could be TRBD1 or TRBD2 (5 bases each). This CDR3 has 14 residues. The ends were cut back, 3 bases at V and 3 bases at J, with 11 bases in the middle. Germline values: CDR1 LNHNV, CDR2 YYDKDF (reference sequence). CDR3: CATSSFMGEETQYF. The CDR3 region has the DNA TGTGCCACCAGCAGCTTCATGGGGGAAGAGACCCAGTACTTC.

This clone was recorded once. The chain uses TRBV19 and TRBJ2-7, with D perhaps matching TRBD1 or TRBD2 (7 bases each). The CDR3 runs 14 residues. Germline-derived CDR1 and CDR2 are LNHDA and SQIVND (reference sequence). V shed 4 bases and J shed 6 bases, with 16 bases lying between them. As DNA, the CDR3 is TGTGCCAGTAGTACTCGACAGGGCGGGAGCGAGCAGTACTTC. Amino acid sequence: CASSTRQGGSEQYF.

The genes are TRBV6-6 and TRBJ1-2; TRBD1 might be the D (6 bases). The V gene's germline CDR1 is MNHNY and CDR2 SVGAGI (reference sequence). The CDR3 contains 14 residues. V lost 6 bases to trimming and J lost 7 bases, with 18 bases between them. The CDR3 is CASSPIGGAFGYTF. As DNA, the CDR3 is TGTGCCAGCAGCCCCATTGGGGGCGCGTTTGGCTACACCTTC.

CDR3 nucleotides: TGTGCCAGCAGCTTAGTGGCTAGCGGCCAGACCCAGTACTTC. Its translation is CASSLVASGQTQYF. This chain uses TRBV11-3 with TRBJ2-5, with 7 bases fitting TRBD2. Germline values: CDR1 SGHNT, CDR2 YENEEA. J was trimmed by 6 bases and V by 1 base; bases with no gene match: 5. This CDR3 has 14 residues.

This rearrangement joins TRBV5-4 to TRBJ2-3, with TRBD2 identical over 14 bases. CDR1 is SGHNT, CDR2 YYREEE, per germline (reference sequence). The V gene end was trimmed by 5 bases and the J gene end by 6 bases; junction bases not matched to a gene: 5. This CDR3 contains 15 residues. CDR3 region: CASSTGTSGSDTQYF. The DNA of the CDR3 is TGTGCCAGCAGTACTGGGACTAGCGGGAGTGATACGCAGTATTTT. The whole variable domain, remainder taken from reference TRBV5-4 and TRBJ2-3, is ETGVTQSPTHLIKTRGQQVTLRCSSQSGHNTVSWYQQALGQGPQFIFQYYREEENGRGNFPPRFSGLQFPNYSSELNVNALELDDSALYLCASSTGTSGSDTQYFGPGTRLTVL.

The chain has TRBV7-9 and TRBJ1-2; perhaps TRBD1 as D (6 bases). Germline V gives CDR1 SEHNR, CDR2 FQNEAQ (reference sequence). Between the trimmed V and J ends, which lost 1 base and 8 bases, there was a span of 14 bases. The CDR3 is 14 residues long. The CDR3 reads CASSLDQGTRGYTF. CDR3 DNA sequence: TGTGCCAGCAGCTTAGACCAGGGGACGAGGGGCTACACCTTC. Variable domain in full (rest from reference TRBV7-9 and TRBJ1-2): DTGVSQNPRHKITKRGQNVTFRCDPISEHNRLYWYRQTLGQGPEFLTYFQNEAQLEKSRLLSDRFSAERPKGSFSTLEIQRTEQGDSAMYLCASSLDQGTRGYTFGSGTRLTVV.

V usage is TRBV4-1 and J usage is TRBJ1-1, with D unclear. Germline loops: CDR1 MGHRA, CDR2 YSYEKL. V lost 0 bases and J lost 0, with 20 bases in between. The CDR3 runs 19 residues. The CDR3 DNA reads TGCGCCAGCAGCCAAGATAGAACCGGGCCCACACTTTTGAACACTGAAGCTTTCTTT. Residues: CASSQDRTGPTLLNTEAFF.

This clone appeared once. This chain links TRBV2 with TRBJ2-7; D is ambiguous. V was trimmed by 4 bases and J by 2 bases, leaving 9 bases between them. Per germline, CDR1 SNHLY and CDR2 FYNNEI. The CDR3 has 13 residues. In DNA form, the CDR3 reads TGTGCCAGCAGTGGTATAGGGACCTACGAGCAGTACTTC. Its translation is CASSGIGTYEQYF.

This chain uses TRBV5-4 with TRBJ2-3, with 9 bases that match TRBD2. CDR3 length equals 15 residues. Germline V gene sequence: CDR1 SGHNT, CDR2 YYREEE (reference sequence). Germline trimming cut 1 base from V and 3 bases from J; bases unmatched to any gene: 3. The CDR3 DNA reads as TGTGCCAGCAGCTTGACTAGCGGGTTGACAGATACGCAGTATTTT. This codes for CASSLTSGLTDTQYF.

As to this clone: This CDR3 is also generated by other DNA sequences in the sample. V usage is TRBV20-1 and J usage is TRBJ2-5; D uncertain. Between the trimmed V and J ends, which lost 4 bases and 2 bases, there was a span of 2 bases. The CDR3 totals 10 residues. Germline CDR1 is DFQATT and CDR2 is SNEGSKA (reference sequence). In nucleotides, the CDR3 is TGCAGTGCTATTCAAGAGACCCAGTACTTC. It codes for CSAIQETQYF.

This clone was seen a few times. The V call is TRBV4-2, the J call TRBJ2-1; TRBD2 is a possible D gene (5 bases). Trimming took off 4 bases at V and 3 bases at J, with 10 bases between the two ends. There are 14 residues in the CDR3. Germline V gene lookup returns CDR1 LGHNA and CDR2 YNFKEQ. CDR3 region: CASSRPGDYNEQFF. CDR3 sequence (DNA): TGTGCCAGCAGCCGACCCGGGGACTACAATGAGCAGTTCTTC.

This sequence joins TRBV18 and TRBJ1-1, with 7 bases lining up with TRBD1. The CDR3 totals 15 residues. CDR1 and CDR2 from the germline V gene are KGHSH and LQKENI. Trimming took 3 bases from V and 0 from J; bases not matched to a gene: 4. CDR3 nucleotides: TGTGCCAGCTCACCCAGGGGGGCTATGAACACTGAAGCTTTCTTT. Encoded protein: CASSPRGAMNTEAFF.

This sequence joins TRBV29-1 and TRBJ1-1; D is undetermined. Per germline, CDR1 SQVTM and CDR2 ANQGSEA. V lost 5 bases and J lost 0, with 7 bases in between. The CDR3 contains 12 residues. DNA of the CDR3: TGCAGCGTTTGGACGGTGAACACTGAAGCTTTCTTT. Its translation: CSVWTVNTEAFF. The whole variable domain, filled in from reference TRBV29-1 and TRBJ1-1, reads SAVISQKPSRDICQRGTSLTIQCQVDSQVTMMFWYRQQPGQSLTLIATANQGSEATYESGFVIDKFPISRPNLTFSTLTVSNMSPEDSSIYLCSVWTVNTEAFFGQGTRLTVV.

This clone was counted once. The chain links TRBV5-1 to TRBJ1-6; TRBD1 matches 10 bases. CDR3 size: 16 residues. Losses at the gene ends were 2 bases for V and 8 bases for J; bases not matched to a gene: 7. CDR1 and CDR2 (germline): SGHRS, YFSETQ. CDR3 residues: CASSFDSGTGDSPLHF. DNA of the CDR3: TGCGCCAGCAGCTTCGACTCCGGGACAGGGGATTCACCCCTCCACTTT.

The rearrangement links TRBV6-5 to TRBJ1-1, with D perhaps TRBD1 (6 bases). This CDR3 has 14 residues. The germline V gene encodes CDR1 MNHEY and CDR2 SVGAGI. V dropped 0 bases and J dropped 1 base, with 6 bases sitting between them. DNA of the CDR3: TGTGCCAGCAGTTACTCGACAGGGAACACTGAAGCTTTCTTT. Amino acids: CASSYSTGNTEAFF.

This clone was recorded only once. V and J are TRBV19 and TRBJ2-1; 7 bases are shared with TRBD2. The CDR3 spans 18 residues. V shed 3 bases, J shed 8 bases, and the junction held 19 bases outside the gene matches. Germline loops: CDR1 LNHDA, CDR2 SQIVND (reference sequence). The CDR3 nucleotides read TGTGCCAGTAGTATCGGGGGACTACTCATGAAACCTAACGATGAGCAGTTCTTC. Translated, it gives CASSIGGLLMKPNDEQFF.

V gene TRBV3-1 (or the pseudogene TRBV3-2) combines with J gene TRBJ2-3; possible D gene TRBD2, 6 bases. Trimming left V 3 bases short and J 0 bases short, with 13 bases between. This CDR3 contains 16 residues. Germline V gives CDR1 LGHDT, CDR2 YNNKEL (reference sequence). The CDR3 sequence is CASSQAGGLSTDTQYF. CDR3 in DNA: TGTGCCAGCAGCCAGGCGGGCGGACTAAGCACAGATACGCAGTATTTT.

The rearrangement uses TRBV14 and TRBJ2-7; D ambiguous. Trimming took off 0 bases at V and 6 bases at J, with 12 bases between the two ends. Germline CDR1 is SGHDN and CDR2 is FVKESK. This CDR3 spans 14 amino acids. The CDR3 bases are TGTGCCAGCAGCCAAGATTTGGGCACACCCGAGCAGTACTTC. Its protein product is CASSQDLGTPEQYF.

V and J are TRBV7-3 and TRBJ2-5; D might be TRBD2 (6 bases). This CDR3 is 15 amino acids long. Germline V gene sequence: CDR1 SGHTA, CDR2 FQGTGA. V lost 0 bases and J 2 bases, leaving 10 bases between the germline ends. In DNA form, the CDR3 reads TGTGCCAGCAGCTTAACGGGTGCGGGGCAAGAGACCCAGTACTTC. This codes for CASSLTGAGQETQYF.

V gene TRBV5-1 combines with J gene TRBJ2-7; no definite D call. The CDR3 contains 11 residues. The germline V and J ends were trimmed by 3 bases and 3 bases, with 4 bases remaining between them. Germline values: CDR1 SGHRS, CDR2 YFSETQ. This chain's CDR3 is CASSYRYEQYF. As DNA, the CDR3 is TGCGCCAGCAGCTACCGCTACGAGCAGTACTTC.

This clone was seen only once. CDR3 sequence reads: CASSQRDRGLWNTGELFF. The CDR3, as DNA: TGTGCCAGCAGCCAAAGGGACAGGGGGCTTTGGAACACCGGGGAGCTGTTTTTT. The chain joins TRBV14 to TRBJ2-2, with 12 bases lining up with TRBD1. The CDR3 loop spans 18 amino acids. V gave up 2 bases and J gave up 1 base; unmatched junction bases: 5. Per germline, CDR1 SGHDN and CDR2 FVKESK. The full variable domain, its missing parts supplied by reference TRBV14 and TRBJ2-2, is EAGVTQFPSHSVIEKGQTVTLRCDPISGHDNLYWYRRVMGKEIKFLLHFVKESKQDESGMPNNRFLAERTGGTYSTLKVQPAELEDSGVYFCASSQRDRGLWNTGELFFGEGSRLTVL.

In its sample, this clone was seen once. This chain joins TRBV7-2 and TRBJ2-7; tentative D call: TRBD1 (6 bases). V lost 5 bases, J lost 5 bases, and 10 bases lay in between. The CDR3 has 12 amino acids. The germline gives CDR1 SGHTA, CDR2 FQGNSA. The CDR3 sequence: CASSTQGHEQYF. DNA for the CDR3: TGTGCCAGCAGCACCCAGGGGCACGAGCAGTACTTC.

This sequence joins TRBV2 and TRBJ2-2; 7 positions match TRBD1. Trimming took 5 bases from V and 4 from J; bases not matched to a gene: 7. Looked up from germline, CDR1 is SNHLY and CDR2 is FYNNEI. CDR3 length: 15 amino acids. CDR3 region: CASSPGTALTGELFF. DNA of the CDR3: TGTGCCAGCAGTCCCGGGACAGCTCTCACCGGGGAGCTGTTTTTT.